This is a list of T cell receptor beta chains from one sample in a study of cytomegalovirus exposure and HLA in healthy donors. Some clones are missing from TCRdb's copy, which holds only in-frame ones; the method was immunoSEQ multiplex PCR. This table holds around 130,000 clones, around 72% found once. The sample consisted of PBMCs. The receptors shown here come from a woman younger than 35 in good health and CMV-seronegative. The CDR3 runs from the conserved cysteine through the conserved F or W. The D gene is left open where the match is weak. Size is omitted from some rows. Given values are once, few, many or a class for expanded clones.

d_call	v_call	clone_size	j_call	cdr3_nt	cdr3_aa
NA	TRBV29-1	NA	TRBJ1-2	TGCAGCGTTGCTGCCGGCGGAACGAACTATGGCTACACCTTC	CSVAAGGTNYGYTF
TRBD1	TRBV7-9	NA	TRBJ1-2	TGTGCCAGCAGCTCGGGACAGGGAGAAGAAGGCTACACCTTC	CASSSGQGEEGYTF
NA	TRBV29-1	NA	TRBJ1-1	TGCAGCGTTGCCCACTTGAAGTCTTTCGAAGCTTTCTTT	CSVAHLKSFEAFF
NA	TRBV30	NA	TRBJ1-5	TGTGCCTGGAGTCCGGGGGACAGCAATCAGCCCCAGCATTTT	CAWSPGDSNQPQHF
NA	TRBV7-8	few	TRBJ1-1	TGTGCCAGCAGTTTCTCGGTCGAAGGCGGAAACACTGAAGCTTTCTTT	CASSFSVEGGNTEAFF
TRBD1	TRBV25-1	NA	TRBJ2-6	TGTGCCAGCACCAGGGGGCACGTCCTGACTTTC	CASTRGHVLTF
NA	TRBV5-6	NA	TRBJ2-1	TGTGCCAGCAGCTCTTGGGGGAGGCATGAGCAGTTCTTC	CASSSWGRHEQFF
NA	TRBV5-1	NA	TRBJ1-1	TGCGCCAGCAGGCCTGGTGGGGCTGGCACTGAAGCTTTCTTT	CASRPGGAGTEAFF
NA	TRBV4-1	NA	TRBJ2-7	TGCGCCAGCAGCACCCGGACAGCGGGGTACGAGCAGTACTTC	CASSTRTAGYEQYF
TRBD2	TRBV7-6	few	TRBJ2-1	TGTGCCAGCAGCTGGGGACTAGCGGCCAATGAGCAGTTCTTC	CASSWGLAANEQFF
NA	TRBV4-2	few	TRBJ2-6	TGTGCCAGCACCTCAGGGGGGCAAGCTGGGGCCAACGTCCTGACTTTC	CASTSGGQAGANVLTF
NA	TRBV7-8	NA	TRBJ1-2	TGTGCCAGCAGCTTAGCAGGAGGGGAGGGCTACACCTTC	CASSLAGGEGYTF
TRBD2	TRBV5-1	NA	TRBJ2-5	TGCGCCAGCAGCTTCGCCCCCGCGGGAGGAGAGACCCAGTACTTC	CASSFAPAGGETQYF
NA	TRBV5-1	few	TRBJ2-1	TGCGCCAGCAGCGAGGAGACGGGAACCTACAATGAGCAGTTCTTC	CASSEETGTYNEQFF
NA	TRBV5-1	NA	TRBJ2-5	TGCGCCAGCAGCCTCTCGACAGGTTACCAAGAGACCCAGTACTTC	CASSLSTGYQETQYF
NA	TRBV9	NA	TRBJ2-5	TGTGCCAGCAGCGTAGGAGCGTCCCGGGAGACCCAGTACTTC	CASSVGASRETQYF
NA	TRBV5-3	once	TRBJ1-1	TGTGCCAGAAGCTTGGCAGGGTTCAGGGGAGCTTTCTTT	CARSLAGFRGAFF
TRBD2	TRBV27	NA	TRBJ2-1	TGTGCCAGCAGTTGGACTAGCGGGAGGCCCAATGAGCAGTTCTTC	CASSWTSGRPNEQFF
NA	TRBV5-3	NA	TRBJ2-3	TGTGCCAGAACAGTCCCAGATACGCAGTATTTT	CARTVPDTQYF
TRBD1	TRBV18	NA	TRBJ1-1	TGTGCCAGCTCGCCGGGACAGGCGCACACTGAAGCTTTCTTT	CASSPGQAHTEAFF
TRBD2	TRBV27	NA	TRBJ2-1	TGTGCCAGCAGTATACTAGCGGGAGCGGGCAATGAGCAGTTCTTC	CASSILAGAGNEQFF
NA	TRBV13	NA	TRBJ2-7	TGTGCCATCCCGGGACTGCCCTACGAGCAGTACTTC	CAIPGLPYEQYF
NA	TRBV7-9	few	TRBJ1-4	TGTGCCAGCAGCTTAGGCGGGAGCGACCAAAAACTGTTTTTT	CASSLGGSDQKLFF
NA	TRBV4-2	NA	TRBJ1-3	TGTGCCAGCAGCCGACAGGAGACGGTAGACCCAAACACCATATATTTT	CASSRQETVDPNTIYF
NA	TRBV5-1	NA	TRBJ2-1	TGCGCCAGCAGCTTTGGAGAGCCGTCCAACAATGAGCAGTTCTTC	CASSFGEPSNNEQFF
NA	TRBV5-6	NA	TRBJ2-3	TGTGCCAGCAGCTTCAGACTCTCTGGGACAGATACGCAGTATTTT	CASSFRLSGTDTQYF
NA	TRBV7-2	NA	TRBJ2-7	TGTGCCAGCAGCTTAGGCCGGGAGCGCTTCGAGCAGTACTTC	CASSLGRERFEQYF
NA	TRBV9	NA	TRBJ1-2	TGTGCCAGCAGCGAGGGGTCGGTAGGCTATGGCTACACCTTC	CASSEGSVGYGYTF
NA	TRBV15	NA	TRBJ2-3	TGTGCCACCAGCAGAGGAGTAGAATACGCCACAGATACGCAGTATTTT	CATSRGVEYATDTQYF
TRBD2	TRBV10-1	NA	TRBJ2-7	TGCGCCAGCAGCTTTGGACTAGCGGGACCCTACGAGCAGTACTTC	CASSFGLAGPYEQYF
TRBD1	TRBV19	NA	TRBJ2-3	TGTGCCAGCAGTAACCAGGGGGCAGATACGCAGTATTTT	CASSNQGADTQYF
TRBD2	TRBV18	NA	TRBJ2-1	TGTGCCAGCTCACCAGGGACTAGTGGGTCCTACAATGAGCAGTTCTTC	CASSPGTSGSYNEQFF
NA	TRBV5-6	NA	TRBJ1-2	TGTGCCAGCAGCTTGGTATCCGGGGTAAGCGGCTACACCTTC	CASSLVSGVSGYTF
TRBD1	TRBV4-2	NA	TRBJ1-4	TGTGCCAGCAGCCAGCATACCGGGACAGCTGAAAAACTGTTTTTT	CASSQHTGTAEKLFF
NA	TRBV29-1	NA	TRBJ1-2	TGCAGCGTTGACCCTGGCACTAACTATGGCTACACCTTC	CSVDPGTNYGYTF
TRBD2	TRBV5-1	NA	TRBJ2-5	TGCGCCAGCAGCCTCATGACTAGCGGAGAGACCCAGTACTTC	CASSLMTSGETQYF
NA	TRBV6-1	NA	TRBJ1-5	TGTGCCAGCAGTCGAGACAGGCTGGGTCAGCCCCAGCATTTT	CASSRDRLGQPQHF
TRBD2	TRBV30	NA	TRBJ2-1	TGTGCCTGGAGTGTACTAGCGGGCGGATTCTACAATGAGCAGTTCTTC	CAWSVLAGGFYNEQFF
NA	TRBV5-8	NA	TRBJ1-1	TGTGCCAGCAGTCTTGTCGACAGAGACGCCTGGGGCACTGAAGCTTTCTTT	CASSLVDRDAWGTEAFF
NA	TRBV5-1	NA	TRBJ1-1	TGCGCCAGCAAGAAGAGAGGTGACACTGAAGCTTTCTTT	CASKKRGDTEAFF
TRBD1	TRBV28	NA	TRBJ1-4	TGTGCCAGCAGTTTGTCCGGGACAGGGAATGAAAAACTGTTTTTT	CASSLSGTGNEKLFF
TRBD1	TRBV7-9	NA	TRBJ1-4	TGTGCCAGCAGCTCGTCGGGACAGGGGTGGAAACTGTTTTTT	CASSSSGQGWKLFF
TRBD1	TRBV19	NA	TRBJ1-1	TGTGCCAGTAGTACCCTTCGACAGGGGCTCTTTAAAGCTTTCTTT	CASSTLRQGLFKAFF
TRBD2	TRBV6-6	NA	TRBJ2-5	TGTGCCAGCACCTTAAGGGCTAGCGGGAACGGAGAGACCCAGTACTTC	CASTLRASGNGETQYF
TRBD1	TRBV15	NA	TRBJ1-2	TGTGCCACCAGCAGAGACTTGTACAGGGGGAATGGCTACACCTTC	CATSRDLYRGNGYTF
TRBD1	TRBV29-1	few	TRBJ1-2	TGCAGCGTTGTTACAGGGGACTTCTATGGCTACACCTTC	CSVVTGDFYGYTF
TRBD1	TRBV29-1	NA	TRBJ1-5	TGCAGCGCTGGAGGACAGGGACAGCCCCAGCATTTT	CSAGGQGQPQHF
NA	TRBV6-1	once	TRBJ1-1	TGTGCCAGCAGTCAGGCCAGGCCGTCGAACACTGAAGCTTTCTTT	CASSQARPSNTEAFF
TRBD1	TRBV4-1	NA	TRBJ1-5	TGCGCCAGCAGCCAAGGGGGGACAGAGGAATCAGGGGCCCAGCATTTT	CASSQGGTEESGAQHF
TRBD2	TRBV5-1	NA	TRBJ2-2	TGCGCCAGCAGCCTTACTAGCGGGAGGAACACCGGGGAGCTGTTTTTT	CASSLTSGRNTGELFF
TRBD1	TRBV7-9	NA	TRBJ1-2	TGTGCCAGCAGCTCCGTACGGGACAGAGGAATCTATGGCTACACCTTC	CASSSVRDRGIYGYTF
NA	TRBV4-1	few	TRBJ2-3	TGCGCCAGCAGCTCACGGGTCCTGGCAGCGGAGGGCACAGATACGCAGTATTTT	CASSSRVLAAEGTDTQYF
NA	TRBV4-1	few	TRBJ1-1	TGCGCCAGCAGCCAAGAAACAGGGACTGAAGCTTTCTTT	CASSQETGTEAFF
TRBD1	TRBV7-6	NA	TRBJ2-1	TGTGCCAGCAGCTTAGGGCTGGACAGGGATGAGCAGTTCTTC	CASSLGLDRDEQFF